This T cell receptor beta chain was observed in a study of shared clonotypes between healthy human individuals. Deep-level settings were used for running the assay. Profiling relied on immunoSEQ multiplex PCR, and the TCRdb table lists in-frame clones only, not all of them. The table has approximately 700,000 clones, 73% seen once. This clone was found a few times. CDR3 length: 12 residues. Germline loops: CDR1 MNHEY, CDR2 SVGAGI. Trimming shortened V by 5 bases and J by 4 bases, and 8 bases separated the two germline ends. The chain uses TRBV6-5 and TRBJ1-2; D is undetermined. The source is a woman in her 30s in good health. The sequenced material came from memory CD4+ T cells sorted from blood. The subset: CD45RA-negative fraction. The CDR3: CASSRDLYGYTF. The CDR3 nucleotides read TGTGCCAGCAGTCGAGACCTCTATGGCTACACCTTC.